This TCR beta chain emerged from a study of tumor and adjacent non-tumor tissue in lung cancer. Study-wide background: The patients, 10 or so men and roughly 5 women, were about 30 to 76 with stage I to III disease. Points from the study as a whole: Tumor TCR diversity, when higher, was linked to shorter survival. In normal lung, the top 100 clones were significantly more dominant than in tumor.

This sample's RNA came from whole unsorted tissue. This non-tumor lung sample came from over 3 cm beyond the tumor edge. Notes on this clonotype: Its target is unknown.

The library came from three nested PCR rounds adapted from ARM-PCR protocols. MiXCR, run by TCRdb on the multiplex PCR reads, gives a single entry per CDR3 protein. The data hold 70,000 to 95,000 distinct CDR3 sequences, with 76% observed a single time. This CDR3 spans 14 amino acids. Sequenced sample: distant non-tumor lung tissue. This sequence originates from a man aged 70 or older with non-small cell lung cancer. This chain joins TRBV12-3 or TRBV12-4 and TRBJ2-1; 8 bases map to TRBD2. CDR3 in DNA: TGTACGAGCACTAAATCCGGGGGGGCGGATGAGCAGTTCTTC. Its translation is CTSTKSGGADEQFF.